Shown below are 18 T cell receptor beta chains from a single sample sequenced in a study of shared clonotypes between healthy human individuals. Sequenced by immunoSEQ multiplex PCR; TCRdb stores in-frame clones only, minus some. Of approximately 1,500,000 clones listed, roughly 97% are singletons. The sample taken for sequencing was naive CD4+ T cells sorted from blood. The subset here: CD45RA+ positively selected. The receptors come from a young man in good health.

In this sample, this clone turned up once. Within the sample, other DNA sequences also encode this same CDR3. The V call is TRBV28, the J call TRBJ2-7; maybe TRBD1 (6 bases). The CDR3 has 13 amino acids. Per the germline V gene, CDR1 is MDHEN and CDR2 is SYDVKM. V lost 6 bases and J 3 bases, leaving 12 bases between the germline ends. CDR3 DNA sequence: TGTGCCAGCAGCCGCGACAGGAACTACGAGCAGTACTTC. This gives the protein CASSRDRNYEQYF.

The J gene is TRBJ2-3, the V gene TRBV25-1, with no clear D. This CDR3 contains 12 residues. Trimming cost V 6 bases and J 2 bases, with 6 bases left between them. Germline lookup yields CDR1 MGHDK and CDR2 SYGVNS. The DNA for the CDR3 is TGTGCCAGCAGCCTCACCACAGATACGCAGTATTTT. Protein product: CASSLTTDTQYF.

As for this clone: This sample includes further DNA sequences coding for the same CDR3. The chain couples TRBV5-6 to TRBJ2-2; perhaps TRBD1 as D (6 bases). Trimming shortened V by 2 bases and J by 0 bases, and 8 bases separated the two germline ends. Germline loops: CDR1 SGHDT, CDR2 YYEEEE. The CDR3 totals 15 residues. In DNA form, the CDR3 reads TGTGCCAGCAGCTTCAGGACAGCGAACACCGGGGAGCTGTTTTTT. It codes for CASSFRTANTGELFF.

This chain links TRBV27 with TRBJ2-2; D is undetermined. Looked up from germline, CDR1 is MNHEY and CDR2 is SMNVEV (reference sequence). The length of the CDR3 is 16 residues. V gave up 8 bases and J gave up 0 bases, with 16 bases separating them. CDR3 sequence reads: CASGPLRPANTGELFF. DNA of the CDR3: TGTGCCAGCGGCCCACTTCGGCCAGCGAACACCGGGGAGCTGTTTTTT.

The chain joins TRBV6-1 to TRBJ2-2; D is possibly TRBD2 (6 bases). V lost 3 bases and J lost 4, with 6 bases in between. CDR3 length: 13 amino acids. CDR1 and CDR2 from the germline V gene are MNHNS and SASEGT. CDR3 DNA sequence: TGTGCCAGCAGTGAGACTAGCACCGGGGAGCTGTTTTTT. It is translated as CASSETSTGELFF.

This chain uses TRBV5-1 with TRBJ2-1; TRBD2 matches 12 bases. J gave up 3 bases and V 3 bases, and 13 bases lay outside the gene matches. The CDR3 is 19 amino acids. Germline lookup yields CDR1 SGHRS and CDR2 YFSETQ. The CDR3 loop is CASSWTGLAGGRGYNEQFF. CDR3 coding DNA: TGCGCCAGCAGCTGGACGGGTCTAGCGGGAGGGCGAGGCTACAATGAGCAGTTCTTC.

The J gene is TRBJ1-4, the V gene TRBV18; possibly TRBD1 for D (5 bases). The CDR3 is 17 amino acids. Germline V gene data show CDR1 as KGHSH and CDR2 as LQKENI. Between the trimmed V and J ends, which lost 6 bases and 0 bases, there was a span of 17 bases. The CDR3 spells CASSRDALIATNEKLFF. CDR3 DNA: TGTGCCAGCTCTCGGGACGCCCTAATTGCAACTAATGAAAAACTGTTTTTT.

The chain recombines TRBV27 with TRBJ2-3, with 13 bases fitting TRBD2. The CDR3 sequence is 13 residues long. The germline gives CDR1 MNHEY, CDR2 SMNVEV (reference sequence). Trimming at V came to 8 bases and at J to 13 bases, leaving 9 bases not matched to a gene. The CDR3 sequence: CASVGLAGAREYF. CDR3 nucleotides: TGTGCCAGCGTCGGACTAGCGGGAGCTAGAGAGTATTTT.

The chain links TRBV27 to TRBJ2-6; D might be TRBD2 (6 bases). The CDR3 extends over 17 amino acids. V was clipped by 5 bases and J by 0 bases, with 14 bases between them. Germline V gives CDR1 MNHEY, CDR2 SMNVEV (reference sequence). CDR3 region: CASSVGRGISGANVLTF. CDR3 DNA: TGTGCCAGCAGTGTCGGGAGAGGAATCTCTGGGGCCAACGTCCTGACTTTC.

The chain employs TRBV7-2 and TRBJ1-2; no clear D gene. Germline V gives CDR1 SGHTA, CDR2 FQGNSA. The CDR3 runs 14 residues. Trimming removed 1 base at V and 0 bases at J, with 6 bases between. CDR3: CASSLGHTNYGYTF. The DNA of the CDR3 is TGTGCCAGCAGCTTAGGTCACACTAACTATGGCTACACCTTC.

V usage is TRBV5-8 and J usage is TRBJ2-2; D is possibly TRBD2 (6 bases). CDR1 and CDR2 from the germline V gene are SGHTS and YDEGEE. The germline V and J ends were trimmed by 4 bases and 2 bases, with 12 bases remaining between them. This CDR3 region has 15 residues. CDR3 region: CASSPGTYNTGELFF. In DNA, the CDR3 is TGTGCCAGCAGCCCCGGGACTTACAACACCGGGGAGCTGTTTTTT.

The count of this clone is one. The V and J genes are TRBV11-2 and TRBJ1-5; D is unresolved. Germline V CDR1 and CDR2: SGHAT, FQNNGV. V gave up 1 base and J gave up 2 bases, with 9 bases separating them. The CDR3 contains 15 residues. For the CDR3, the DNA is TGTGCCAGCAGCTTAGTCTTTGGGGGCAATCAGCCCCAGCATTTT. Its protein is CASSLVFGGNQPQHF.

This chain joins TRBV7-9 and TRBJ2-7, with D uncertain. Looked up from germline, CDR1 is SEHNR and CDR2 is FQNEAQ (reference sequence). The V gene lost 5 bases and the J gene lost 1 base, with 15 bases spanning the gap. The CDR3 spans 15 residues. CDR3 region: CASSPRYEQSYEQYF. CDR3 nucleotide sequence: TGTGCCAGCAGCCCGCGCTACGAGCAATCCTACGAGCAGTACTTC.

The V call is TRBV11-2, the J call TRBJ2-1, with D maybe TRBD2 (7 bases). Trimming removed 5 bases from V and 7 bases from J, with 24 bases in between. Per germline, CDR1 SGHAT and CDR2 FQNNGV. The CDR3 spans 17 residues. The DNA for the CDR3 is TGTGCCAGCAGCCTCCTCGAGGGCGGGAGAGGGGGGAATGAGCAGTTCTTC. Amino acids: CASSLLEGGRGGNEQFF. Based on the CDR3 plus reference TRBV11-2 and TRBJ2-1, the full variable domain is EAGVAQSPRYKIIEKRQSVAFWCNPISGHATLYWYQQILGQGPKLLIQFQNNGVVDDSQLPKDRFSAERLKGVDSTLKIQPAKLEDSAVYLCASSLLEGGRGGNEQFFGPGTRLTVL.

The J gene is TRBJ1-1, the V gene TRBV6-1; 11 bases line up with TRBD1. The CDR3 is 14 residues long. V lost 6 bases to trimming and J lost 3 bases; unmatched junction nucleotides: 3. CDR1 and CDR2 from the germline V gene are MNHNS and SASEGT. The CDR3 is CASSAGQGDTEAFF. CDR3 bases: TGTGCCAGCAGCGCGGGACAGGGGGACACTGAAGCTTTCTTT.

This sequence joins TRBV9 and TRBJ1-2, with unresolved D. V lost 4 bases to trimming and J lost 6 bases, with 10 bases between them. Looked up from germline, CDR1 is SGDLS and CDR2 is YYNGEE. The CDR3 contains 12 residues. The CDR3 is CASSLTLDGYTF. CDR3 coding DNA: TGTGCCAGCAGCCTGACTCTGGATGGCTACACCTTC.

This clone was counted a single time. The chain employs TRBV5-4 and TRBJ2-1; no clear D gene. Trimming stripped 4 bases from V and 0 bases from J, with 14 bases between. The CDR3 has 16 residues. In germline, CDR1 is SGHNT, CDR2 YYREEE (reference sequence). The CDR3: CASSVGSASSYNEQFF. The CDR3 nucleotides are TGTGCCAGCAGCGTGGGTAGTGCCAGCTCCTACAATGAGCAGTTCTTC.

As DNA, the CDR3 is TGTGCCAGCAGCGTACAAGGGACTAGCGGGAGTTACCAACGCCAAGAGACCCAGTACTTC. It specifies CASSVQGTSGSYQRQETQYF. This chain joins TRBV9 and TRBJ2-5, with 14 nucleotides matching TRBD2. The germline CDR1 and CDR2 sequences are SGDLS and YYNGEE. V shed 1 base and J 1 base; nucleotides not matched to a gene: 12. CDR3 length: 20 residues.